This T cell receptor beta chain is from a study of blood T cell repertoires in COVID-19. All enrollees were about 18 to 100 years old and from fewer than 25 US areas. Germline CDR1 is LNHDA and CDR2 is SQIVND (reference sequence). The CDR3 runs to 18 residues. J lost 1 base, V lost 5 bases, and 15 bases had no gene match. The data were produced by immunoSEQ multiplex PCR, yet TCRdb's version contains in-frame clones alone and is incomplete. Of around 140,000 clones listed, under 90% were seen once; the top ten hold 2% to 2.5%. The sequenced material came from PBMCs or T cells enriched from blood (not recorded which). This chain uses TRBV19 with TRBJ2-5; 8 nucleotides match TRBD2. This receptor was taken from a middle-aged man with acute COVID-19. Here the CDR3 reads CASSVSSGGAHFQETQYF. CDR3 bases: TGTGCCAGTAGTGTTTCGAGCGGGGGCGCCCATTTCCAAGAGACCCAGTACTTC.